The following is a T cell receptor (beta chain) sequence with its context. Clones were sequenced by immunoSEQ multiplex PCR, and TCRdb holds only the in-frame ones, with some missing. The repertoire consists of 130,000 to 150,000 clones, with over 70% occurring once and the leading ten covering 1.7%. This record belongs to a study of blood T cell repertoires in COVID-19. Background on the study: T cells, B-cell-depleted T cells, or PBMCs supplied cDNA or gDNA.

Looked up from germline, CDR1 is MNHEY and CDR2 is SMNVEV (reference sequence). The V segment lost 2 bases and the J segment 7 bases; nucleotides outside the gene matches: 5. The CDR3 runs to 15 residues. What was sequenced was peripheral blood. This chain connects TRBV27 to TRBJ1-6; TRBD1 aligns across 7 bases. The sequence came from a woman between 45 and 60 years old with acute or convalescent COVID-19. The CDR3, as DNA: TGTGCCAGCAGTTTACCGGGACAGCCCAATTCACCCCTCCACTTT. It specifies CASSLPGQPNSPLHF.